Listed below are T cell receptor beta chains from one sample, sequenced in a study of lymphopenia after photon versus proton radiotherapy. The table came from immunoSEQ multiplex PCR; TCRdb's copy has only in-frame clones and leaves some out. The sample shows tens of thousands of clones, 86% of them seen only once. The input for sequencing was peripheral blood, taken from a patient treated with photon-based radiotherapy. These receptors originate from a man aged 35-49 years with gastric cancer. Each CDR3 is given with its conserved first and last residue. A D gene is named only where the DNA matches it firmly. Clone size is shown for a subset of rows, as once, few, many or a class of expanded clone.

TRBJ2-5	.	.	TRBV6-6	TGTGCCAGCAGTTCCCTGTACCAAGAGACCCAGTACTTC	CASSSLYQETQYF
TRBJ1-3	.	.	TRBV9	TGTGCCAGCAGCGGCTGGGGGCAGGCTGGAAACACCATATATTTT	CASSGWGQAGNTIYF
TRBJ1-6	TRBD1	.	TRBV30	TGTGCCTGGAGCCGGACAGGGAGCATCTCTTACTCGATTTCACCCCTCCACTTT	CAWSRTGSISYSISPLHF
TRBJ2-2	.	.	TRBV6-5	TGTGCCAGCAGACGACAGTACACCGGGGAGCTGTTTTTT	CASRRQYTGELFF
TRBJ2-5	.	.	TRBV18	TGTGCCAGCTCACCACGACGGCAGCAAGAGACCCAGTACTTC	CASSPRRQQETQYF
TRBJ2-7	.	.	TRBV7-2	TGTGCCAGCAGCCTAGGATGGCAGCAGTACTTC	CASSLGWQQYF
TRBJ2-1	TRBD2	.	TRBV11-2	TGTGCCAGCAGCCCGGGACTAGCGGGGGGATACAATGAGCAGTTCTTC	CASSPGLAGGYNEQFF
TRBJ2-2	TRBD1	.	TRBV4-1	TGCGCCAGCAGCCTTTCGGACAGGCGTTCCCCCGGGGAGCTGTTTTTT	CASSLSDRRSPGELFF
TRBJ1-5	.	.	TRBV25-1	TGTGCCAGCAGTGGGGTGGAGGGCAATCAGCCCCAGCATTTT	CASSGVEGNQPQHF
TRBJ2-5	.	.	TRBV7-2	TGTGCCAGCAGCCCCGACAGGCGAGGGACCCAGTACTTC	CASSPDRRGTQYF
TRBJ2-2	TRBD2	.	TRBV5-5	TGTGCCACCGGGGGGATTGGTAACGGGGAGCTGTTTTTT	CATGGIGNGELFF
TRBJ2-3	TRBD2	.	TRBV4-2	TGTGCCAGCAGCCAAGAAGTAGCGGGGAGCCGGGCAGATACGCAGTATTTT	CASSQEVAGSRADTQYF
TRBJ1-6	.	.	TRBV6-5	TGTGCCAGCAGTTCCGGGACGGAGAATTCACCCCTCCACTTT	CASSSGTENSPLHF
TRBJ1-1	TRBD1	.	TRBV4-1	TGCGCCAGCAGCCAAGAACCGGGACAGGGGGCTGAAGCTTTCTTT	CASSQEPGQGAEAFF
TRBJ1-5	.	.	TRBV21-1	TGTGCCAGCAGCAACCGAAGAATACAGGGGGAAAATCAGCCCCAGCATTTT	CASSNRRIQGENQPQHF
TRBJ1-5	.	few	TRBV7-9	TGTGCCAGCAGCGCGGACCTTAGCAATCAGCCCCAGCATTTT	CASSADLSNQPQHF
TRBJ1-1	.	.	TRBV19	TGTGCCAGTAGTTATCAGGGCTTTGGGGCTGAAGCTTTCTTT	CASSYQGFGAEAFF
TRBJ2-3	.	once	TRBV7-2	TGTGCCAGCAGCCCTAGCGCGGATACGCAGTATTTT	CASSPSADTQYF
TRBJ2-2	.	few	TRBV7-2	TGTGCCAGCAGCTTAGACCACGGGGTTACCGGGGAGCTGTTTTTT	CASSLDHGVTGELFF
TRBJ2-3	TRBD1	.	TRBV7-9	TGTGCCAGCAGCCGGATCTCCGGGACAGGGGTATCAGATACGCAGTATTTT	CASSRISGTGVSDTQYF
TRBJ2-3	TRBD2	few	TRBV29-1	TGCAGCTCGGCAGGGAGGGTCACAGATACGCAGTATTTT	CSSAGRVTDTQYF
TRBJ2-7	.	.	TRBV5-1	TGCGCCAGCAGCCCGTTGGCGCCAACTGCCTACGAGCAGTACTTC	CASSPLAPTAYEQYF
TRBJ1-2	.	.	TRBV7-6	TGTGCCAGCAGCTTAACTGGGGGGCCTTCTAACTATGGCTACACCTTC	CASSLTGGPSNYGYTF
TRBJ1-1	.	.	TRBV29-1	TGCAGCTCTCGAGGTGGACTGAACACTGAAGCTTTCTTT	CSSRGGLNTEAFF
TRBJ2-7	TRBD1	.	TRBV19	TGTGCCAGTAGTATAGGGGGACAGCTCTACGAGCAGTACTTC	CASSIGGQLYEQYF
TRBJ2-1	.	.	TRBV11-3	TGTGCCAGCAGCTTGGACTCGACAGGTCCCTACAATGAGCAGTTCTTC	CASSLDSTGPYNEQFF
TRBJ2-3	TRBD2	.	TRBV15	TGTGCCACCAGCAGTGAAAGGGCGCCGGGGGGGAATACTAGCACAGATACGCAGTATTTT	CATSSERAPGGNTSTDTQYF
TRBJ1-4	TRBD1	once	TRBV18	TGTGCCAGCTCACCTGAGGGACAGGGAAGTGAAAAACTGTTTTTT	CASSPEGQGSEKLFF
TRBJ2-7	.	.	TRBV7-6	TGTGCCAGCAGCTCCGTAGGGGTAGCGAGCGAGCAGTACTTC	CASSSVGVASEQYF
TRBJ1-2	.	.	TRBV7-2	TGTGCCAGCAGCTTTTCAGGGGTCCTGGGCTACACCTTC	CASSFSGVLGYTF
TRBJ1-1	.	once	TRBV12-5	TGTGCTAGTGGTTTGGAGTCCCTAGTGAACACTGAAGCTTTCTTT	CASGLESLVNTEAFF